Listed here are 30 T cell receptor beta chains from one sample, sequenced in a study of identical twins. Via MiXCR, TCRdb re-called the 5' RACE reads, giving one row per CDR3 protein. Among approximately 890,000 distinct CDR3 sequences listed, 10% to 15% were seen once. The data also belong to a second study, concerning yellow fever vaccine responses in identical twins.

The sequencing sample was made of PBMCs. Source of these receptors: a woman between 18 and 29 years old in good health.

This clonotype was observed many times. This chain uses TRBV6-5 with TRBJ1-2, with 12 bases identical to TRBD1. V was clipped by 10 bases and J by 11 bases; unmatched bases: 5. In germline, CDR1 is MNHEY, CDR2 SVGAGI. The CDR3 is 11 amino acids. CDR3 coding DNA: TGTGCCACTAAGGGACAGGGGGCTTACACCTTC. This codes for CATKGQGAYTF.

This clonotype was recorded at least ten times. This chain links TRBV12-3 or TRBV12-4 with TRBJ2-2; D possibly corresponds to TRBD1 (6 bases). The CDR3 loop spans 13 amino acids. Trimming removed 3 bases at V and 6 bases at J, with 8 bases between. CDR3 bases: TGTGCCAGCAGTTTTTCAGGGGCCGGGGAGCTGTTTTTT. This gives the protein CASSFSGAGELFF.

The CDR3 DNA follows: TGTGCCATCAGTGACAGACAGGGAACGGGGCAGCCCCAGCATTTT. This codes for CAISDRQGTGQPQHF. The J gene is TRBJ1-5, the V gene TRBV10-3; 7 bases match TRBD1. V gave up 3 bases and J gave up 7 bases; unmatched junction bases: 9. Germline V CDR1 and CDR2: ENHRY, SYGVKD. The CDR3 totals 15 residues.

This clonotype was detected a few times. The chain employs TRBV12-3 or TRBV12-4 and TRBJ1-1; unclear D gene. Trimming cost V 7 bases and J 5 bases, with 17 bases left between them. The CDR3 is 14 amino acids. DNA of the CDR3: TGTGCCAGCACCTCCGATGGGGTATGGACTGAAGCTTTCTTT. Translated, it gives CASTSDGVWTEAFF.

This clonotype was detected a few times. The V gene is TRBV12-3 or TRBV12-4, the J gene TRBJ1-1, with 7 bases fitting TRBD1. J lost 7 bases, V lost 2 bases, and 7 bases had no gene match. This CDR3 has 14 residues. DNA of the CDR3: TGTGCCAGCAGTTTACCCGACAGGGTCGATGAAGCTTTCTTT. Its translation: CASSLPDRVDEAFF.

This clonotype was seen more than once but under ten times. The chain uses TRBV11-2 and TRBJ1-6, with D perhaps matching TRBD1 (5 bases). This CDR3 region has 14 residues. From germline, CDR1 is SGHAT and CDR2 FQNNGV. Trimming shortened V by 5 bases and J by 6 bases, and 11 bases separated the two germline ends. The CDR3 nucleotides read TGTGCCAGCAGCATCCAGGGTCCTAATTCACCCCTCCACTTT. This translates into CASSIQGPNSPLHF.

The J gene is TRBJ2-7, the V gene TRBV20-1; D may be TRBD1 or TRBD2 (5 bases each). With 3 bases removed from V and 1 base from J, the gap between germline ends came to 10 bases. The CDR3 sequence is 13 residues long. From germline, CDR1 is DFQATT and CDR2 SNEGSKA (reference sequence). The chain's CDR3 is CSASRDGSYEQYV. Written as DNA, the CDR3 is TGCAGTGCTAGCCGGGACGGATCCTACGAGCAGTACGTC.

This clonotype was detected a few times. This rearrangement joins TRBV5-6 to TRBJ1-5; TRBD1 matches at 8 bases. Germline V gene data show CDR1 as SGHDT and CDR2 as YYEEEE. The CDR3 consists of 16 residues. V gave up 1 base and J gave up 4 bases; unmatched junction bases: 7. CDR3 nucleotide sequence: TGTGCCAGCAGCTTGACAGGGGGGATCCCAAATCAGCCCCAGCATTTT. Protein product: CASSLTGGIPNQPQHF.

Ten or more counts support this clonotype. This chain links TRBV12-3 or TRBV12-4 with TRBJ1-1; 7 bases line up with TRBD1. CDR3 length: 15 residues. J was trimmed by 4 bases and V by 6 bases; bases with no gene match: 11. The CDR3 reads CASRTRGSMGTEAFF. For the CDR3, the DNA is TGTGCCAGCAGAACCAGGGGGTCTATGGGCACTGAAGCTTTCTTT.

There are a few counts of this clonotype. This rearrangement joins TRBV5-1 to TRBJ1-1; 10 bases agree with TRBD1. The CDR3 runs 12 residues. The junction had 4 bases not matched to a gene; V was cut back by 7 bases and J by 7 bases. CDR1 is SGHRS and CDR2 is YFSETQ in the germline V gene. Here the CDR3 reads CASSGTGDEAFF. For the CDR3, the DNA is TGCGCCAGCTCCGGGACAGGGGATGAAGCTTTCTTT. Using reference TRBV5-1 and TRBJ1-1 for the parts outside the CDR3, the full variable domain is KAGVTQTPRYLIKTRGQQVTLSCSPISGHRSVSWYQQTPGQGLQFLFEYFSETQRNKGNFPGRFSGRQFSNSRSEMNVSTLELGDSALYLCASSGTGDEAFFGQGTRLTVV.

This rearrangement joins TRBV6-1 to TRBJ2-5; D tentatively fits TRBD1 or TRBD2 (5 bases each). CDR1 and CDR2 (germline): MNHNS, SASEGT. Trimming removed 8 bases from V and 5 bases from J, with 18 bases in between. This CDR3 has 14 amino acids. The CDR3 nucleotides are TGTGCCAGCCGAAGAGCCCGAGGGGCGGAGACCCAGTACTTC. Protein sequence: CASRRARGAETQYF.

This clonotype was seen more than once but under ten times. The CDR3 nucleotides are TGTGCCAGCAAGTTGGGACAGGGGTTACCCGGGGAGCTGTTTTTT. Residues: CASKLGQGLPGELFF. The V call is TRBV6-5, the J call TRBJ2-2; the match to TRBD1 covers 10 bases. The CDR3 sequence is 15 residues long. The V and J ends lost 7 bases and 6 bases, in that order; junction bases with no gene match: 8. The germline CDR1 and CDR2 sequences are MNHEY and SVGAGI.

This clonotype has more than one count but fewer than ten. This chain connects TRBV2 to TRBJ2-7, with 10 nucleotides matching TRBD2. In germline, CDR1 is SNHLY, CDR2 FYNNEI. This CDR3 spans 15 amino acids. V shed 8 bases and J 0 bases; nucleotides not matched to a gene: 7. This CDR3 is CASRHSSGGSYEQYF. Written as DNA, the CDR3 is TGTGCCAGCCGCCATTCTAGCGGGGGCTCCTACGAGCAGTACTTC.

The chain has TRBV20-1 and TRBJ2-3, with TRBD2 matching over 9 bases. The CDR3 covers 16 residues. Germline V CDR1 and CDR2: DFQATT, SNEGSKA (reference sequence). The V gene end was trimmed by 8 bases and the J gene end by 4 bases; junction bases not matched to a gene: 16. The CDR3 region is CSTKTSGLRRADTQYF. The CDR3 DNA sequence: TGCAGTACCAAGACTAGCGGATTACGGAGGGCAGATACGCAGTATTTT.

This clonotype has more than one count but fewer than ten. V gene TRBV10-3 combines with J gene TRBJ1-1, with TRBD1 matching 9 bases. V shed 0 bases, J shed 1 base, and the junction held 3 bases outside the gene matches. Germline V gene data show CDR1 as ENHRY and CDR2 as SYGVKD. This CDR3 region has 16 residues. CDR3: CAISESGQGANTEAFF. CDR3 DNA sequence: TGTGCCATCAGTGAGTCGGGACAGGGAGCGAACACTGAAGCTTTCTTT.

This clonotype was recorded at least ten times. The V gene is TRBV12-3 or TRBV12-4, the J gene TRBJ2-7, with D maybe TRBD1 (7 bases). Trimming cost V 1 base and J 5 bases, with 18 bases left between them. This CDR3 comprises 16 residues. The chain's CDR3 is CASSLGLAGGRNEQYF. The CDR3 coding sequence is TGTGCCAGCAGTTTAGGACTTGCAGGGGGGCGGAACGAGCAGTACTTC.

The table lists this clonotype with many counts. This chain joins TRBV9 and TRBJ2-1; the D gene is possibly TRBD2 (6 bases). The CDR3 consists of 15 residues. Deletions cut 4 bases from V and 5 bases from J, with 16 bases between. Germline V lookup: CDR1 SGDLS, CDR2 YYNGEE. CDR3 sequence (DNA): TGTGCCAGCAGCCCTGTTGGCGGGGTTGACAATGAGCAGTTCTTC. Protein product: CASSPVGGVDNEQFF.

V is TRBV5-6 and J is TRBJ2-5, with D unclear. Germline CDR1 and CDR2: SGHDT and YYEEEE. The CDR3 runs 13 residues. V lost 4 bases and J lost 2, with 9 bases in between. CDR3 DNA: TGTGCCAGCAGCCCGGTCATACAAGAGACCCAGTACTTC. Its translation is CASSPVIQETQYF.

V usage is TRBV11-2 and J usage is TRBJ2-7; D unresolved. This CDR3 contains 15 residues. The V gene lost 1 base and the J gene lost 1 base, with 11 bases spanning the gap. Germline CDR1 is SGHAT and CDR2 is FQNNGV. DNA for the CDR3: TGTGCCAGCAGCTTAGGGTTCGGCCTATCCTACGAGCAGTACGTC. It codes for CASSLGFGLSYEQYV.

The CDR3 sequence: CASSGKGGNTGELFF. The CDR3 DNA reads as TGTGCCAGCAGCGGAAAGGGAGGGAACACCGGGGAGCTGTTTTTT. The chain uses TRBV14 and TRBJ2-2, with a possible D match to TRBD2 (6 bases). V shed 5 bases and J shed 1 base, with 11 bases lying between them. In germline, CDR1 is SGHDN, CDR2 FVKESK. The CDR3 sequence is 15 residues long.

The chain recombines TRBV10-2 with TRBJ1-5; D remains unclear. The germline CDR1 and CDR2 sequences are WSHSY and SAAADI. With 4 bases removed from V and 1 base from J, the gap between germline ends came to 14 bases. The CDR3 loop spans 16 amino acids. DNA of the CDR3: TGCGCCAGCAGTGGAAGCGCGGATTCAAGCAATCAGCCCCAGCATTTT. Residues: CASSGSADSSNQPQHF.

The gene calls are TRBV7-9 and TRBJ2-7; 7 nucleotides match TRBD1. The CDR3 is 13 amino acids. The V gene's germline CDR1 is SEHNR and CDR2 FQNEAQ (reference sequence). Losses at the gene ends were 4 bases for V and 7 bases for J; bases not matched to a gene: 7. The CDR3 coding sequence is TGTGCCAGCAGCTATGACAGGGTGGGGGAGCAGTACGTC. Translated: CASSYDRVGEQYV.

The chain links TRBV25-1 to TRBJ1-1, with D possibly being TRBD1 (5 bases). The germline CDR1 and CDR2 sequences are MGHDK and SYGVNS. The CDR3 has 13 amino acids. The V gene lost 6 bases and the J gene lost 5 bases, with 13 bases spanning the gap. CDR3 protein: CASSDPGKTEAFF. The CDR3 nucleotides read TGTGCCAGCAGCGACCCAGGGAAGACTGAAGCTTTCTTT. Full variable domain (outside the CDR3, taken from reference TRBV25-1 and TRBJ1-1): EADIYQTPRYLVIGTGKKITLECSQTMGHDKMYWYQQDPGMELHLIHYSYGVNSTEKGDLSSESTVSRIRTEHFPLTLESARPSHTSQYLCASSDPGKTEAFFGQGTRLTVV.

This clonotype was counted ten times or more. The chain has TRBV24-1 and TRBJ2-3, with 13 bases that match TRBD2. Germline V lookup: CDR1 KGHDR, CDR2 SFDVKD. The CDR3 contains 16 residues. V lost 3 bases to trimming and J lost 5 bases; unmatched junction nucleotides: 4. The CDR3 is CATSDTSGRAGDTQYF. CDR3 bases: TGTGCCACCAGTGATACTAGCGGGAGGGCCGGAGATACGCAGTATTTT.

At least ten counts were recorded for this clonotype. CDR3: CARDNTGELFF. For the CDR3, the DNA is TGTGCCAGGGACAACACCGGGGAGCTGTTTTTT. The chain has TRBV5-8 and TRBJ2-2; the D is unclear. CDR1 SGHTS and CDR2 YDEGEE come from the germline V gene. CDR3 length: 11 residues. The ends were cut back, 8 bases at V and 2 bases at J, with 4 bases in the middle.

The chain couples TRBV5-1 to TRBJ1-4, with D maybe TRBD1 (6 bases). V was pared by 4 bases and J by 5 bases, with 12 bases between. CDR1 is SGHRS and CDR2 is YFSETQ in the germline V gene. The CDR3 runs to 14 residues. In DNA, the CDR3 is TGCGCCAGCAGCCCTTCGGGGGCGAATGAAAAACTGTTTTTT. It yields the protein CASSPSGANEKLFF.

This clonotype was counted between two and nine times. The V call is TRBV3-1, the J call TRBJ2-1, with 9 bases aligning to TRBD2. This CDR3 comprises 16 residues. V shed 3 bases and J 4 bases; nucleotides not matched to a gene: 7. Germline lookup yields CDR1 LGHDT and CDR2 YNNKEL (reference sequence). CDR3 protein: CASSHIAGVQYNEQFF. The CDR3 bases are TGTGCCAGCAGCCATATAGCGGGGGTCCAATACAATGAGCAGTTCTTC.

The genes are TRBV27 and TRBJ2-3, with TRBD2 matching 7 bases. CDR3 length: 16 residues. Germline trimming cut 0 bases from V and 6 bases from J; bases unmatched to any gene: 9. Germline CDR1 reads MNHEY; CDR2 reads SMNVEV (reference sequence). This chain's CDR3 is CASSLSEGGVTDTQYF. The CDR3 bases are TGTGCCAGCAGTTTATCGGAGGGAGGGGTGACGGATACGCAGTATTTT.

This clonotype was seen a handful of times. The chain joins TRBV4-1 to TRBJ2-1; 7 nucleotides line up with TRBD1. The CDR3 has 16 amino acids. Germline V gene sequence: CDR1 MGHRA, CDR2 YSYEKL. V was clipped by 2 bases and J by 6 bases; unmatched bases: 10. CDR3 protein: CASSQSGQRGGNEQFF. The CDR3 region has the DNA TGCGCCAGCAGCCAATCGGGACAGAGAGGGGGCAATGAGCAGTTCTTC.

The J gene is TRBJ2-1, the V gene TRBV11-3, with D tentatively TRBD1 (6 bases). Germline lookup yields CDR1 SGHNT and CDR2 YENEEA. V lost 0 bases and J 5 bases, leaving 11 bases between the germline ends. This CDR3 comprises 15 residues. CDR3 nucleotide sequence: TGTGCCAGCAGCTTAGACCGGGACACCGACAATGAGCAGTTCTTC. Translated, it gives CASSLDRDTDNEQFF.